Described below is a single T cell receptor (beta chain) sequence and its context. In the study's own analysis: Reference gene primer amplification gave nucleated cell count estimates. Data came from immunoSEQ multiplex PCR; TCRdb stores just in-frame clones and leaves some out. Clone size and the V and J calls come from that table; the DNA yielded D and trimming. The sample contains around 280,000 clones, 85% to 90% of which appear only once. The germline gives CDR1 LGHDT, CDR2 YNNKEL (reference sequence). Trimming took off 4 bases at V and 2 bases at J, with 12 bases between the two ends. The CDR3 length is 14 residues. This sample is drawn from a study of blood T cell repertoires in COVID-19. Looking at the study overall: Samples of COVID-19 (acute and convalescent) were obtained from the United States, Italy and Spain. In each case, the material was cDNA or gDNA derived from T cells, B-cell-depleted T cells, or PBMCs.

This TCR was recovered from a man aged 65-85 years with acute or convalescent COVID-19. The sequenced sample consisted of peripheral blood. J is TRBJ2-7 and V is TRBV3-1 (or the pseudogene TRBV3-2); maybe TRBD1 (6 bases). The CDR3 region is CASSPGEEAYEQYF. Written as DNA, the CDR3 is TGTGCCAGCAGCCCAGGGGAAGAAGCCTACGAGCAGTACTTC.